Shown below are 21 T cell receptor beta chains from a single sample sequenced in a study of T cells expressing NK-cell markers. After re-calling the 5' RACE reads, TCRdb lists one entry per CDR3 protein, DNA absent. Recorded for this sample: about 160,000 distinct CDR3 sequences. Sequencing was carried out using blood T cells: a sorted CD56 or NKG2C T cell subset, CD4+ or CD8+ T cells, or bulk PBMC T cells (not recorded which). These receptors all stem from a woman between 18 and 70 years old in good health.

V gene TRBV28 combines with J gene TRBJ2-7; the TCRdb call, TRBD1, lacks DNA for checking. The CDR3 is made up of 13 amino acids. The germline V gene has CDR1 MDHEN and CDR2 SYDVKM. The CDR3 protein is CASKGTGRSEQYF.

This rearrangement joins TRBV5-1 to TRBJ2-1; TCRdb proposes TRBD2, but this gene call is untestable without DNA. CDR1 SGHRS and CDR2 YFSETQ come from the germline V gene. This CDR3 has 13 residues. This CDR3 reads CASSSRTESGQFF.

V usage is TRBV7-8 and J usage is TRBJ2-5. The germline V gene encodes CDR1 SGHVS and CDR2 FQNEAQ. This CDR3 is built from 12 residues. This CDR3 reads CASTRLGETQYF. The variable domain in full, completed from reference TRBV7-8 and TRBJ2-5, reads GAGVSQSPRYKVAKRGQDVALRCDPISGHVSLFWYQQALGQGPEFLTYFQNEAQLDKSGLPSDRFFAERPEGSVSTLKIQRTQQEDSAVYLCASTRLGETQYFGPGTRLLVL.

The chain couples TRBV3-1 to TRBJ1-4; with no DNA, the TCRdb D assignment of TRBD1 cannot be verified. Germline V gives CDR1 LGHDT, CDR2 YNNKEL (reference sequence). The CDR3 has 14 residues. The CDR3 sequence: CASGTGGAGEKLFF.

The CDR3 sequence: CASSLNSGGPTDTQYF. The V gene is TRBV7-3, the J gene TRBJ2-3; TCRdb names TRBD1, which stays unverified in the absence of DNA. The CDR3 is 16 residues long. The germline V gene has CDR1 SGHTA and CDR2 FQGTGA.

The chain is built from TRBV20-1 and TRBJ2-3; TCRdb reports TRBD1, a call that lacks DNA to check it against. This CDR3 has 14 residues. The germline V gene encodes CDR1 DFQATT and CDR2 SNEGSKA (reference sequence). This chain's CDR3 is CSAQDRGRADTQYF.

The V and J genes are TRBV5-1 and TRBJ2-3; TCRdb's D gene call, TRBD2, goes unchecked for lack of DNA. This CDR3 has 18 amino acids. CDR1 SGHRS and CDR2 YFSETQ come from the germline V gene. The CDR3 is CASSLGSGGAQAVDTQYF.

The J gene is TRBJ2-3, the V gene TRBV7-3; the TCRdb call, TRBD1, lacks DNA for checking. CDR3 length: 12 residues. Germline values: CDR1 SGHTA, CDR2 FQGTGA. This chain's CDR3 is CASSFRQGDLVF.

V is TRBV12-3 or TRBV12-4 and J is TRBJ2-2; there is no DNA to check the TCRdb D call of TRBD1. The CDR3 contains 15 residues. CDR3: CASSPQGGWTGELFF.

The gene calls are TRBV3-1 and TRBJ2-1; TCRdb reports TRBD1, a call that lacks DNA to check it against. Looked up from germline, CDR1 is LGHDT and CDR2 is YNNKEL (reference sequence). The CDR3 has 15 residues. This CDR3 is CASSQPSTGLSVQFF.

This chain connects TRBV20-1 to TRBJ1-1; TCRdb selects TRBD1, and the lack of DNA leaves this call unchecked. Germline V lookup: CDR1 DFQATT, CDR2 SNEGSKA (reference sequence). CDR3 length: 13 residues. The CDR3 is CSAIDGQGTEAFF.

V gene TRBV5-1 combines with J gene TRBJ1-2. Germline V gene lookup returns CDR1 SGHRS and CDR2 YFSETQ. This CDR3 has 15 amino acids. This CDR3 reads CASSLGRTANYGYTF.

CDR3 amino acids: CASGSRGYSYNEQFF. The chain has TRBV3-1 and TRBJ2-1; TCRdb gives TRBD1 as the D gene, but with no DNA this cannot be confirmed. From germline, CDR1 is LGHDT and CDR2 YNNKEL (reference sequence). The CDR3 extends over 15 amino acids.

The V call is TRBV3-1, the J call TRBJ2-2; lacking DNA, the TRBD1 call made by TCRdb goes unchecked. The CDR3 runs 16 residues. Germline-derived CDR1 and CDR2 are LGHDT and YNNKEL (reference sequence). CDR3 in amino acids: CASSQSWTGNTGELFF.

The chain uses TRBV29-1 and TRBJ1-1; lacking DNA, the TRBD1 call made by TCRdb goes unchecked. Germline assignment: CDR1 SQVTM and CDR2 ANQGSEA. The CDR3 runs to 13 residues. The CDR3 is CSVETGVGTEAFF.

V is TRBV18 and J is TRBJ2-3; the D call of TRBD2 rests on TCRdb alone, since no DNA is present to check it. This CDR3 region has 16 residues. Per the germline V gene, CDR1 is KGHSH and CDR2 is LQKENI. CDR3 sequence: CASSLNSGVSTDTQYF.

The chain combines TRBV5-1 with TRBJ2-7; checking the TCRdb D call of TRBD2 is not possible without DNA. Germline V gene lookup returns CDR1 SGHRS and CDR2 YFSETQ. CDR3 length: 16 residues. CDR3: CASSLGSSGMKYEQYF.

V gene TRBV30 combines with J gene TRBJ1-1; TCRdb's D gene call, TRBD1, goes unchecked for lack of DNA. Germline V gene sequence: CDR1 GTSNPN, CDR2 SVGIG (reference sequence). The CDR3 sequence is 12 residues long. The CDR3 loop reads CAWSVSRDEAFF.

The chain uses TRBV12-3 or TRBV12-4 and TRBJ1-2. CDR3 length equals 13 residues. The CDR3 region is CASSLGLGYGYTF.

This chain links TRBV10-3 with TRBJ1-2; TCRdb reports TRBD1, a call that lacks DNA to check it against. Per germline, CDR1 ENHRY and CDR2 SYGVKD. This CDR3 has 15 amino acids. CDR3 sequence reads: CAISESTGQGYGYTF.

The V call is TRBV7-9, the J call TRBJ2-7; TCRdb designates TRBD1, a call that cannot be tested without DNA. The CDR3 spans 15 residues. Germline values: CDR1 SEHNR, CDR2 FQNEAQ (reference sequence). CDR3 residues: CASSSGDRPTLQQYF.